The 30 T cell receptor beta chains in this list originate from one sample, sequenced in a study of T cell responses to AZD1222 COVID-19 vaccine. Sequenced by immunoSEQ multiplex PCR; TCRdb stores in-frame clones only, minus some. The sample includes more than 95,000 clones, approximately 86% of them seen just once. Material: peripheral blood, obtained 28 days after the second dose of the MenACWY control vaccine. These receptors all come from an adult who received the MenACWY meningococcal vaccine as a control.

The chain recombines TRBV11-2 with TRBJ2-7; D not certain. Per the germline V gene, CDR1 is SGHAT and CDR2 is FQNNGV. The CDR3 is 15 residues long. Trimming shortened V by 1 base and J by 2 bases, and 12 bases separated the two germline ends. DNA for the CDR3: TGTGCCAGCAGCTTAGTGAACATCTTAACCTACGAGCAGTACTTC. Its translation is CASSLVNILTYEQYF.

This chain links TRBV9 with TRBJ1-1; D might be TRBD1 (5 bases). The V end lost 3 bases, the J end lost 4 bases, and 13 bases lay between the germline ends. Germline V lookup: CDR1 SGDLS, CDR2 YYNGEE. This CDR3 spans 14 amino acids. The CDR3 DNA sequence: TGTGCCAGCAGCGCAGGGATCCCCTCCACTGAAGCTTTCTTT. As protein: CASSAGIPSTEAFF.

The chain carries TRBV2 and TRBJ1-5; TRBD1 aligns across 7 bases. Germline V gene data show CDR1 as SNHLY and CDR2 as FYNNEI. The CDR3 sequence is 15 residues long. V trimming: 6 bases; J trimming: 2 bases; junction bases outside the gene matches: 7. CDR3 sequence (DNA): TGTGCCAGCAGAGACCAGGGGGTGGGCAATCAGCCCCAGCATTTT. Protein sequence: CASRDQGVGNQPQHF.

The chain has TRBV5-1 and TRBJ2-3; D gene unclear. Germline CDR1 and CDR2: SGHRS and YFSETQ. V was pared by 0 bases and J by 2 bases, with 10 bases between. CDR3 length: 15 residues. This chain's CDR3 is CASSLGAGPTDTQYF. The DNA of the CDR3 is TGCGCCAGCAGCTTGGGCGCAGGTCCCACAGATACGCAGTATTTT.

The chain links TRBV3-1 (or the pseudogene TRBV3-2) to TRBJ1-5; a possible D gene is TRBD1 (5 bases). In germline, CDR1 is LGHDT, CDR2 YNNKEL (reference sequence). V was cut by 0 bases and J by 0 bases, with 15 bases left in between. The length of the CDR3 is 18 residues. The CDR3 sequence: CASSQERQGIYSNQPQHF. CDR3 nucleotide sequence: TGTGCCAGCAGCCAAGAGCGGCAGGGCATTTATAGCAATCAGCCCCAGCATTTT.

The rearrangement uses TRBV5-5 and TRBJ2-5, with D unresolved. V gave up 1 base and J gave up 1 base, with 5 bases separating them. This CDR3 spans 13 amino acids. Germline-derived CDR1 and CDR2 are SGHKS and YYEKEE (reference sequence). DNA of the CDR3: TGTGCCAGCAGCTTGCTAATCCAAGAGACCCAGTACTTC. Translation: CASSLLIQETQYF. Full variable domain (outside the CDR3, taken from reference TRBV5-5 and TRBJ2-5): DAGVTQSPTHLIKTRGQQVTLRCSPISGHKSVSWYQQVLGQGPQFIFQYYEKEERGRGNFPDRFSARQFPNYSSELNVNALLLGDSALYLCASSLLIQETQYFGPGTRLLVL.

This clone was counted once. This chain links TRBV7-9 with TRBJ1-1; D is unclear. Trimming pared 5 bases from V and 0 bases from J, leaving 7 bases between. Looked up from germline, CDR1 is SEHNR and CDR2 is FQNEAQ (reference sequence). CDR3 size: 13 residues. The CDR3 region is CASSAVMNTEAFF. CDR3 DNA: TGTGCCAGCAGCGCGGTCATGAACACTGAAGCTTTCTTT.

A few counts support this clone. The chain joins TRBV7-2 to TRBJ2-7; 9 bases align to TRBD1. V was pared by 5 bases and J by 6 bases, with 14 bases of the junction left unmatched. The CDR3 runs 16 residues. CDR1 is SGHTA, CDR2 FQGNSA, per germline. CDR3 amino acids: CASSPAVGGQGGEQYF. DNA of the CDR3: TGTGCCAGCAGCCCGGCGGTGGGGGGACAGGGTGGCGAGCAGTACTTC.

The chain is built from TRBV5-8 and TRBJ1-2; D is unresolved. With 5 bases removed from V and 1 base from J, the gap between germline ends came to 9 bases. Germline lookup yields CDR1 SGHTS and CDR2 YDEGEE. The CDR3 totals 13 residues. Written as DNA, the CDR3 is TGTGCCAGCAGACCGATCGGTAACTATGGCTACACCTTC. As protein: CASRPIGNYGYTF. The whole variable domain, remainder taken from reference TRBV5-8 and TRBJ1-2, is EAGVTQSPTHLIKTRGQQATLRCSPISGHTSVYWYQQALGLGLQFLLWYDEGEERNRGNFPPRFSGRQFPNYSSELNVNALELEDSALYLCASRPIGNYGYTFGSGTRLTVV.

This chain uses TRBV29-1 with TRBJ1-3, with D perhaps matching TRBD1 (6 bases). With 5 bases removed from V and 0 bases from J, the gap between germline ends came to 11 bases. The germline CDR1 and CDR2 sequences are SQVTM and ANQGSEA. The CDR3 spans 14 residues. The CDR3: CSVRDRYSGNTIYF. The DNA for the CDR3 is TGCAGCGTTCGAGACAGGTACTCTGGAAACACCATATATTTT.

The J gene is TRBJ2-2, the V gene TRBV6-4, with TRBD1 as a possible D gene (6 bases). Germline CDR1 and CDR2: MRHNA and SNTAGT. The ends were cut back, 3 bases at V and 2 bases at J, with 7 bases in the middle. The CDR3 length is 14 residues. The CDR3: CASSEQGNTGELFF. The DNA for the CDR3 is TGTGCCAGCAGTGAACAGGGTAACACCGGGGAGCTGTTTTTT.

For this clone: Sequence at one end of the junction differs from germline and may be a read error. The CDR3, as DNA: TGTGCTAGCAGCCAACAGCCGGTAGGGACCGAGACCCAGTACTTC. Its protein is CASSQQPVGTETQYF. The chain has TRBV7-7 and TRBJ2-5; D could derive from TRBD1 or TRBD2 (5 bases each). There are 15 residues in the CDR3. Germline CDR1 SSHAT, CDR2 FNYEAQ (reference sequence).

With respect to this clone: The junction does not match germline at one end; this may be a read error. The chain couples TRBV7-9 to TRBJ2-3; D not certain. Per germline, CDR1 SEHNR and CDR2 FQNEAQ (reference sequence). The CDR3 is made up of 13 amino acids. CDR3 sequence: CASSLHSTDTQYF. CDR3 nucleotides: TGTGCCAGCAGCTTACACAGCACGGATACGCAGTATTTT. The complete variable domain, with remaining parts taken from reference TRBV7-9 and TRBJ2-3, reads DTGVSQNPRHKITKRGQNVTFRCDPISEHNRLYWYRQTLGQGPEFLTYFQNEAQLEKSRLLSDRFSAERPKGSFSTLEIQRTEQGDSAMYLCASSLHSTDTQYFGPGTRLTVL.

V usage is TRBV10-2 and J usage is TRBJ2-7; D remains ambiguous. Germline V gives CDR1 WSHSY, CDR2 SAAADI. The V end was cut by 3 bases, the J end by 0 bases, with 12 bases between. The CDR3 runs 15 residues. The CDR3 nucleotides are TGCGCCAGCAGTGAATTGGGGAAAAGCTCCTACGAGCAGTACTTC. Amino acids: CASSELGKSSYEQYF.

The genes are TRBV19 and TRBJ2-7; D might be TRBD1 (6 bases). Germline CDR1 is LNHDA and CDR2 is SQIVND (reference sequence). CDR3 length: 15 amino acids. Trimming cost V 1 base and J 3 bases, with 13 bases left between them. In DNA form, the CDR3 reads TGTGCCAGTAGTATAGGCGGGCAGGGGATCTACGAGCAGTACTTC. Amino acids: CASSIGGQGIYEQYF.

The rearrangement joins TRBV7-8 to TRBJ2-7, with 7 positions matching TRBD1. The trim removed 4 bases at V and 6 bases at J, leaving 9 bases unmatched. Germline assignment: CDR1 SGHVS and CDR2 FQNEAQ. The CDR3 is 14 amino acids. The CDR3 sequence is CASSSYTGDSEQYF. The CDR3 DNA is TGTGCCAGCAGCTCTTATACAGGGGATAGCGAGCAGTACTTC.

The chain carries TRBV18 and TRBJ1-3, with D perhaps TRBD1 (5 bases). Germline V gene sequence: CDR1 KGHSH, CDR2 LQKENI. CDR3 size: 15 residues. The V gene lost 0 bases and the J gene lost 4 bases, with 10 bases spanning the gap. The CDR3 here is CASSPPGTGGNTIYF. The CDR3 bases are TGTGCCAGCTCACCACCGGGGACGGGAGGAAACACCATATATTTT.

The chain recombines TRBV4-2 with TRBJ2-7; 9 bases agree with TRBD2. Germline V gene lookup returns CDR1 LGHNA and CDR2 YNFKEQ. This CDR3 contains 16 residues. Trimming cost V 1 base and J 4 bases; bases outside gene matches: 8. The chain's CDR3 is CASSQAGLAGSYEQYF. The CDR3 DNA reads as TGTGCCAGCAGCCAAGCGGGGCTAGCGGGAAGTTACGAGCAGTACTTC.

This clone was observed once. This chain joins TRBV2 and TRBJ1-2; 7 nucleotides match TRBD1. The CDR3 is 12 amino acids. Trimming removed 7 bases from V and 6 bases from J; junction bases left unmatched: 5. Germline V gene sequence: CDR1 SNHLY, CDR2 FYNNEI. The CDR3 nucleotides read TGTGCCAGCAACCTCAGGGGGGATGGCTACACCTTC. The encoded protein is CASNLRGDGYTF.

The rearrangement joins TRBV6-6 to TRBJ1-4; no clear D gene. V was pared by 6 bases and J by 8 bases, with 16 bases between. Germline assignment: CDR1 MNHNY and CDR2 SVGAGI (reference sequence). CDR3 size: 14 residues. For the CDR3, the DNA is TGTGCCAGCAGCGACGGATCGGCGAGAGAAAAACTGTTTTTT. It yields the protein CASSDGSAREKLFF.

The chain uses TRBV28 and TRBJ1-6; D might be TRBD1 (6 bases). V lost 6 bases and J 5 bases, leaving 17 bases between the germline ends. The germline CDR1 and CDR2 sequences are MDHEN and SYDVKM. The CDR3 runs to 16 residues. CDR3 in DNA: TGTGCCAGCAGCGAATCCGGGACACGCAATAATTCACCCCTCCACTTT. Amino acids: CASSESGTRNNSPLHF.

The chain carries TRBV7-6 and TRBJ1-1, with 10 bases identical to TRBD1. With V trimmed by 0 bases and J by 12 bases, 10 bases remained unmatched. Germline V lookup: CDR1 SGHVS, CDR2 FNYEAQ. The CDR3 sequence is 15 residues long. In DNA form, the CDR3 reads TGTGCCAGCAGCTTAGCGCCTGCGGGACAGGGGAGGACTTTCTTT. Its protein is CASSLAPAGQGRTFF.

There are a few counts of this clone. V gene TRBV27 combines with J gene TRBJ2-3; TRBD2 might be the D (7 bases). CDR3 length equals 14 residues. V shed 7 bases and J shed 1 base, with 12 bases lying between them. Germline V gives CDR1 MNHEY, CDR2 SMNVEV (reference sequence). In DNA, the CDR3 is TGTGCCAGCAAATCGGGGGGCGGCACAGATACGCAGTATTTT. Protein sequence: CASKSGGGTDTQYF.

This sequence joins TRBV7-3 and TRBJ2-3; a possible D gene is TRBD2 (7 bases). V lost 0 bases and J 4 bases, leaving 14 bases between the germline ends. The CDR3 is 16 residues long. The germline V gene has CDR1 SGHTA and CDR2 FQGTGA. The CDR3 loop reads CASSLTPGGGSDTQYF. CDR3 in DNA: TGTGCCAGCAGCTTAACGCCGGGGGGCGGGTCAGATACGCAGTATTTT.

The chain links TRBV24-1 to TRBJ1-2, with 8 bases aligning to TRBD1. This CDR3 contains 12 residues. V lost 6 bases and J lost 8; bases outside the gene matches: 4. Germline-derived CDR1 and CDR2 are KGHDR and SFDVKD. In DNA, the CDR3 is TGTGCCACCAGTAGGACAGGGATAGGCTACACCTTC. The encoded protein is CATSRTGIGYTF.

The chain links TRBV5-4 to TRBJ2-3, with D perhaps TRBD1 (6 bases). This CDR3 has 16 amino acids. The V end was cut by 4 bases, the J end by 2 bases, with 17 bases between. Germline-derived CDR1 and CDR2 are SGHNT and YYREEE (reference sequence). In DNA, the CDR3 is TGTGCCAGCAGCCCCTCCGGGACACGAAACACAGATACGCAGTATTTT. It specifies CASSPSGTRNTDTQYF.

V gene TRBV7-9 combines with J gene TRBJ2-7; TRBD1 matches 10 bases. V was clipped by 6 bases and J by 4 bases; unmatched bases: 9. Germline CDR1 is SEHNR and CDR2 is FQNEAQ (reference sequence). The length of the CDR3 is 15 residues. The CDR3 loop is CASSSRQGAQYEQYF. The CDR3 region has the DNA TGTGCCAGCAGTTCTCGACAGGGGGCACAATACGAGCAGTACTTC.

The chain carries TRBV7-8 and TRBJ1-6, with D hard to call. Germline V gene sequence: CDR1 SGHVS, CDR2 FQNEAQ. Trimming stripped 1 base from V and 10 bases from J, with 8 bases between. The CDR3 is made up of 13 amino acids. The CDR3 reads CASSLVGGSPLHF. DNA of the CDR3: TGTGCCAGCAGCTTAGTTGGCGGGTCACCCCTCCACTTT.

This rearrangement joins TRBV3-1 (or the pseudogene TRBV3-2) to TRBJ1-2, with D maybe TRBD1 (5 bases). The CDR3 covers 16 residues. Germline V gives CDR1 LGHDT, CDR2 YNNKEL (reference sequence). The germline V and J ends were trimmed by 1 base and 0 bases, with 12 bases remaining between them. In DNA form, the CDR3 reads TGTGCCAGCAGCCAAGTGTTTCAACAGGCTAACTATGGCTACACCTTC. Encoded protein: CASSQVFQQANYGYTF.

The J gene is TRBJ1-6, the V gene TRBV5-4; 7 nucleotides agree with TRBD1. Germline V gene sequence: CDR1 SGHNT, CDR2 YYREEE (reference sequence). The CDR3 has 16 residues. Unmatched junction bases numbered 9, after V lost 4 bases and J lost 5 bases. The CDR3 coding sequence is TGTGCCAGCAGCCAAGCTTTAGACAGGGATAATTCACCCCTCCACTTT. Translation: CASSQALDRDNSPLHF.